These 18 T cell receptor beta chains came from one sample sequenced in a study of regulatory T cells in long-lasting Graves disease. Arm-PCR with iRepertoire HTBI primers amplified the CDR3 regions for these TCR beta libraries. TCRdb ran MiXCR on the multiplex PCR reads and lists one entry per CDR3 protein. The sample has around 400,000 distinct CDR3 sequences; roughly 16% are singletons. Documented time point: newly diagnosed GD, antithyroid drugs for less than 3 months. TCR sequences were obtained from RNA taken from PBMCs. The material sequenced was peripheral blood mononuclear cells (PBMCs), taken at new diagnosis, from a patient treated with antithyroid drugs. These receptors came from a female donor with Graves disease.

The V and J genes are TRBV30 and TRBJ1-6; weak D call: TRBD1 (5 bases). Germline V gives CDR1 GTSNPN, CDR2 SVGIG (reference sequence). The CDR3 runs 15 residues. Trimming stripped 5 bases from V and 7 bases from J, with 18 bases between. CDR3 in amino acids: CAWDPLGGGNSPLHF. CDR3 DNA: TGTGCCTGGGACCCTCTTGGGGGGGGAAATTCACCCCTCCACTTT.

This clonotype was detected many times. The chain is built from TRBV6-2 or TRBV6-3 and TRBJ2-5; 11 bases fit TRBD2. This CDR3 has 16 amino acids. Per the germline V gene, CDR1 is MNHEY and CDR2 is SVGEGT. V trimming: 3 bases; J trimming: 2 bases; junction bases outside the gene matches: 5. CDR3 nucleotides: TGTGCCAGCAGTTATGGACTAGCGGGCATACAAGAGACCCAGTACTTC. Protein: CASSYGLAGIQETQYF.

This clonotype was seen a handful of times. The chain is built from TRBV9 and TRBJ2-5; D possibly matches TRBD1 or TRBD2 (5 bases each). V lost 0 bases, J lost 2 bases, and 14 bases lay in between. Germline CDR1 and CDR2: SGDLS and YYNGEE. The CDR3 spans 16 residues. CDR3: CASSVAGTGLQETQYF. CDR3 in DNA: TGTGCCAGCAGCGTAGCTGGGACGGGGCTACAAGAGACCCAGTACTTC.

The rearrangement uses TRBV6-2 or TRBV6-3 and TRBJ2-4; no firm D call. The CDR3 loop spans 12 amino acids. Germline V gene sequence: CDR1 MNHEY, CDR2 SVGEGT. V dropped 6 bases and J dropped 12 bases, with 15 bases sitting between them. The CDR3, as DNA: TGTGCCAGCAGCGACCCGGCTGTTGGTCAGTACTTC. Translating it yields CASSDPAVGQYF.

This clonotype was recorded a few times. The V gene is TRBV6-2 or TRBV6-3, the J gene TRBJ2-3; 10 nucleotides match TRBD2. The CDR3 is made up of 16 amino acids. Germline-derived CDR1 and CDR2 are MNHEY and SVGEGT. Trimming at V came to 6 bases and at J to 4 bases, leaving 10 bases not matched to a gene. In DNA form, the CDR3 reads TGTGCCAGCAGCGACCTTAGCGGGGGGACGGCAGATACGCAGTATTTT. It codes for CASSDLSGGTADTQYF.

This clonotype occurred many times. V and J are TRBV3-1 and TRBJ1-1, with 9 bases matching TRBD1. V shed 9 bases and J 2 bases; nucleotides not matched to a gene: 1. Germline CDR1 reads LGHDT; CDR2 reads YNNKEL (reference sequence). There are 12 residues in the CDR3. The CDR3 coding sequence is TGTGCCAGGGGACAGGGTAACACTGAAGCTTTCTTT. It encodes CARGQGNTEAFF.

This clonotype is a singleton in its sample. One end of the junction varies from germline; a read error may be responsible. This chain joins TRBV12-3 or TRBV12-4 and TRBJ2-7; possibly TRBD2 for D (6 bases). There are 15 residues in the CDR3. CDR3: CASSPDPGLPYEKYF. CDR3 sequence (DNA): TGTGCCAGCAGCCCAGATCCGGGACTGCCCTACGAGAAGTACTTC.

This clonotype was seen repeatedly, ten times or more. V is TRBV7-9 and J is TRBJ2-1; 9 bases agree with TRBD2. This CDR3 is 24 amino acids long. Trimming took 7 bases from V and 0 from J; bases not matched to a gene: 31. CDR1 is SEHNR and CDR2 is FQNEAQ in the germline V gene (reference sequence). CDR3 protein: CASKGGGSRDKGLAGPSSYNEQFF. DNA for the CDR3: TGTGCCAGCAAAGGAGGAGGGAGTAGGGACAAGGGGCTAGCGGGACCCAGCTCCTACAATGAGCAGTTCTTC. Supplemented by reference TRBV7-9 and TRBJ2-1, the full variable domain reads DTGVSQNPRHKITKRGQNVTFRCDPISEHNRLYWYRQTLGQGPEFLTYFQNEAQLEKSRLLSDRFSAERPKGSFSTLEIQRTEQGDSAMYLCASKGGGSRDKGLAGPSSYNEQFFGPGTRLTVL.

The gene calls are TRBV27 and TRBJ2-1; tentatively, D is TRBD2 (5 bases). V lost 5 bases and J 2 bases, leaving 13 bases between the germline ends. Germline V gene data show CDR1 as MNHEY and CDR2 as SMNVEV (reference sequence). The CDR3 has 15 amino acids. The chain's CDR3 is CASSQLTGTYNEQFF. DNA of the CDR3: TGTGCCAGCAGTCAACTCACCGGGACCTACAATGAGCAGTTCTTC.

This clonotype has at least ten counts. The chain recombines TRBV4-1 with TRBJ1-1; unclear D gene. The V gene's germline CDR1 is MGHRA and CDR2 YSYEKL. The CDR3 covers 15 residues. The V gene lost 5 bases and the J gene lost 0 bases, with 13 bases spanning the gap. CDR3 loop: CASSTHSDLNTEAFF. DNA for the CDR3: TGCGCCAGCAGCACCCACTCAGACTTGAACACTGAAGCTTTCTTT.

At least ten counts were recorded for this clonotype. This chain connects TRBV5-5 to TRBJ2-7; D is unresolved. V was pared by 5 bases and J by 2 bases, with 17 bases between. CDR1 and CDR2 (germline): SGHKS, YYEKEE (reference sequence). CDR3 length: 15 amino acids. The DNA of the CDR3 is TGTGCCAGCAGTTATAACCCGACTGGAGCCTACGAGCAGTACTTC. It encodes CASSYNPTGAYEQYF.

There are many counts of this clonotype. The gene calls are TRBV5-6 and TRBJ2-5; the match to TRBD2 covers 8 bases. Trimming took 4 bases from V and 4 from J; bases not matched to a gene: 12. The CDR3 sequence is 16 residues long. Per germline, CDR1 SGHDT and CDR2 YYEEEE. The DNA for the CDR3 is TGTGCCAGCAGCGGCCAGGGACTAGAAAGAGGAGAGACCCAGTACTTC. This sequence encodes CASSGQGLERGETQYF.

The table lists this clonotype with many counts. V gene TRBV28 combines with J gene TRBJ2-1; 7 nucleotides match TRBD1. There are 14 residues in the CDR3. Trimming removed 8 bases from V and 1 base from J; junction bases left unmatched: 5. Germline V gene lookup returns CDR1 MDHEN and CDR2 SYDVKM. The CDR3 protein is CASPGTVSYNEQFF. In DNA, the CDR3 is TGTGCCAGCCCCGGGACAGTGTCCTACAATGAGCAGTTCTTC.

This clonotype turned up a few times. This chain joins TRBV14 and TRBJ2-2; 10 positions agree with TRBD1. Germline CDR1 and CDR2: SGHDN and FVKESK. Trimming removed 4 bases from V and 5 bases from J; junction bases left unmatched: 10. The CDR3 consists of 17 residues. CDR3 DNA: TGTGCCAGCAGCCTGATATGGGACAGGGGACGAACCGGGGAGCTGTTTTTT. The encoded protein is CASSLIWDRGRTGELFF.

This clonotype was counted ten times or more. A much larger clone lies one base from this, so it may be a read error. This chain links TRBV7-2 with TRBJ2-3, with D possibly TRBD2 on 5 matching bases. V was clipped by 6 bases and J by 4 bases, with 5 bases between them. The CDR3 sequence is 11 residues long. CDR1 is SGHTA and CDR2 is FQGNSA in the germline V gene. CDR3 protein: CASRGADTQYF. CDR3 bases: TGTGCCAGCAGGGGAGCAGATACGCAGTATTTT.

This clonotype was found many times. This chain uses TRBV10-2 with TRBJ1-1; possible D gene TRBD1, 6 bases. V lost 4 bases and J lost 4, with 16 bases in between. This CDR3 has 15 amino acids. CDR1 is WSHSY and CDR2 is SAAADI in the germline V gene. This CDR3 reads CASSAPNGGLTEAFF. The CDR3 DNA is TGCGCCAGCAGTGCTCCGAATGGGGGGCTCACTGAAGCTTTCTTT.

This clonotype was counted many times. The CDR3 spells CASSSRGGNTGELFF. The CDR3 bases are TGTGCCAGCAGCTCCCGTGGGGGAAACACCGGGGAGCTGTTTTTT. V is TRBV9 and J is TRBJ2-2; D may match TRBD1 or TRBD2 (5 bases each). This CDR3 is 15 amino acids long. V lost 4 bases and J lost 2, with 12 bases in between. Germline CDR1 reads SGDLS; CDR2 reads YYNGEE.

A remark on this clonotype: A much larger clone lies a single base off, so this may be a read error. This chain links TRBV20-1 with TRBJ2-5; D gene unclear. CDR1 is DFQATT and CDR2 is SNEGSKA in the germline V gene (reference sequence). Trimming stripped 3 bases from V and 3 bases from J, with 5 bases between. The CDR3 sequence is 11 residues long. CDR3 nucleotide sequence: TGCAGTGCTAGGATGAAAGAGACCCAGTACTTC. This translates into CSARMKETQYF.